This entry lists 18 T cell receptor beta chains sequenced from one sample in a study of blood T cells in healthy people across ages. A second about 7 to 11 cycle PCR used barcoded and J-beta primers. TCRdb analysed the 5' RACE reads with MiXCR anew, one entry per CDR3 protein. The sample lists over 950,000 distinct CDR3 sequences, 30% to 40% occurring once. The sequenced sample was blood. The source is a man aged 18 to 30 in good health.

The rearrangement joins TRBV4-1 to TRBJ1-2; D is unresolved. This CDR3 has 15 residues. The germline gives CDR1 MGHRA, CDR2 YSYEKL. V shed 0 bases and J shed 6 bases, with 14 bases lying between them. This chain's CDR3 is CASSQEEIRENGYTF. The CDR3 nucleotides are TGCGCCAGCAGCCAAGAGGAGATTAGAGAGAATGGCTACACCTTC.

V usage is TRBV7-6 and J usage is TRBJ1-5; tentatively, D is TRBD1 (6 bases). The CDR3 length is 14 residues. V was cut by 2 bases and J by 7 bases, with 12 bases left in between. CDR1 is SGHVS and CDR2 is FNYEAQ in the germline V gene. CDR3 in DNA: TGTGCCAGCAGCTTACGCCCAGGGGACCAGCCCCAGCATTTT. It is translated as CASSLRPGDQPQHF.

This clonotype was counted a few times. This rearrangement joins TRBV5-1 to TRBJ2-3, with 10 bases lining up with TRBD2. Germline trimming cut 5 bases from V and 4 bases from J; bases unmatched to any gene: 7. CDR1 and CDR2 from the germline V gene are SGHRS and YFSETQ. CDR3 length equals 15 residues. This CDR3 is CASRAIAGGPDTQYF. As DNA, the CDR3 is TGCGCCAGCAGAGCAATAGCGGGGGGCCCAGATACGCAGTATTTT.

This clonotype was counted between two and nine times. The chain joins TRBV20-1 to TRBJ2-1, with TRBD1 matching over 9 bases. V dropped 6 bases and J dropped 8; count of bases not matched to a gene: 14. CDR1 is DFQATT and CDR2 is SNEGSKA in the germline V gene (reference sequence). The CDR3 is made up of 15 amino acids. In DNA, the CDR3 is TGCAGTGCAACCCCGATTACAGGGGGCTTCTATGAGCAGTTCTTC. Protein sequence: CSATPITGGFYEQFF.

The CDR3 DNA is TGTGCCAGCAGTTTAGAGGGGCCGCCGAATCATCAGCCCCAGCATTTT. It is translated as CASSLEGPPNHQPQHF. The chain links TRBV12-3 or TRBV12-4 to TRBJ1-5; tentative D call: TRBD1 (5 bases). The CDR3 is made up of 16 amino acids. Between the trimmed V and J ends, which lost 1 base and 5 bases, there was a span of 15 bases.

This clonotype was observed a few times. V is TRBV9 and J is TRBJ2-5; D may be TRBD1 (5 bases). This CDR3 has 15 amino acids. In germline, CDR1 is SGDLS, CDR2 YYNGEE. V was trimmed by 0 bases and J by 3 bases, leaving 12 bases between them. The CDR3 DNA follows: TGTGCCAGCAGCGTAGCCGCAGGACAAAAAGAGACCCAGTACTTC. Translation: CASSVAAGQKETQYF.

The V gene is TRBV6-2 or TRBV6-3, the J gene TRBJ2-2, with D possibly TRBD2 on 5 matching bases. Germline lookup yields CDR1 MNHEY and CDR2 SVGEGT. V was cut by 1 base and J by 0 bases, with 6 bases left in between. This CDR3 has 15 amino acids. CDR3 sequence reads: CASSYWRANTGELFF. The DNA for the CDR3 is TGTGCCAGCAGTTACTGGCGGGCGAACACCGGGGAGCTGTTTTTT.

The chain uses TRBV10-3 and TRBJ2-7, with 8 bases lining up with TRBD2. The CDR3 is 14 residues long. CDR1 ENHRY and CDR2 SYGVKD come from the germline V gene. The J segment lost 3 bases and the V segment lost 4 bases, leaving 5 bases of the junction unmatched. CDR3 loop: CAISVKLADYEQYF. The CDR3 DNA reads TGTGCCATCAGTGTCAAACTAGCGGACTACGAGCAGTACTTC.

The CDR3 nucleotides read TGCGCCAGCAGCCAAGAAGGGGTAAAAGGGCGGGAGCAGTTCTTC. Protein sequence: CASSQEGVKGREQFF. This chain links TRBV4-3 with TRBJ2-1; D might be TRBD1 (5 bases). The CDR3 runs to 15 residues. Deletions cut 0 bases from V and 10 bases from J, with 16 bases between. CDR1 is LGHNA and CDR2 is YSLEER in the germline V gene.

Notes on this clonotype: The junction and the germline gene differ at one end; a read error may be behind it. In nucleotides, the CDR3 is TGTGCCATCAGTGAGAGACAGGCAAATTTGAACACTGAAGTTTTCTTT. Translation gives CAISERQANLNTEVFF. This chain joins TRBV10-3 and TRBJ1-1; possible D gene TRBD1, 6 bases. In germline, CDR1 is ENHRY, CDR2 SYGVKD. The CDR3 consists of 16 residues.

There are a few counts of this clonotype. The chain recombines TRBV24-1 with TRBJ2-1; D tentatively reads TRBD1 or TRBD2 (5 bases each). The germline V gene has CDR1 KGHDR and CDR2 SFDVKD. The CDR3 consists of 14 residues. Trimming removed 3 bases from V and 9 bases from J, with 14 bases in between. The CDR3 nucleotides read TGTGCCACCAGTGATGTGGGCAGGGACCCTGAGCAGTTCTTC. Protein sequence: CATSDVGRDPEQFF.

The rearrangement uses TRBV12-3 or TRBV12-4 and TRBJ2-7; TRBD1 or TRBD2 may be the D gene (5 bases each). The V end was cut by 6 bases, the J end by 4 bases, with 13 bases between. The CDR3 runs to 13 residues. Here the CDR3 DNA reads TGTGCCAGCAGCGAAATAGGGGAGTACGAGCAGTACTTC. Amino acids: CASSEIGEYEQYF.

This sequence joins TRBV27 and TRBJ2-3; 10 positions match TRBD2. Trimming cost V 3 bases and J 5 bases; bases outside gene matches: 26. Per germline, CDR1 MNHEY and CDR2 SMNVEV (reference sequence). CDR3 length: 22 amino acids. CDR3 DNA sequence: TGTGCCAGCAGTTTGTATAGGTTGAGATTTTCAAAATGGACTAGCGGTCTAGATACGCAGTATTTT. This codes for CASSLYRLRFSKWTSGLDTQYF.

The CDR3 region has the DNA TGTGCCAGCAGTTTAAAACTGGGGCGGTCCACTGAAGCTTTCTTT. It yields the protein CASSLKLGRSTEAFF. The chain joins TRBV12-3 or TRBV12-4 to TRBJ1-1, with a tentative D call TRBD1 (5 bases). The V and J ends lost 2 bases and 4 bases respectively, with 14 bases between them. There are 15 residues in the CDR3.

A single count supports this clonotype. The genes are TRBV6-5 and TRBJ2-3; TRBD2 matches 12 bases. V lost 8 bases and J lost 1; bases outside the gene matches: 4. Germline lookup yields CDR1 MNHEY and CDR2 SVGAGI. CDR3 length: 15 residues. In DNA form, the CDR3 reads TGTGCCAGCGGACTAGCGGGACTCCGCACAGATACGCAGTATTTT. This gives the protein CASGLAGLRTDTQYF.

This sequence joins TRBV4-2 and TRBJ1-2, with a possible D match to TRBD1 (5 bases). V dropped 0 bases and J dropped 5 bases, with 16 bases sitting between them. CDR1 and CDR2 from the germline V gene are LGHNA and YNFKEQ. The CDR3 has 16 amino acids. CDR3 bases: TGTGCCAGCAGCCAAGAAATGGGACCTATAGGATATGGCTACACCTTC. Amino acid sequence: CASSQEMGPIGYGYTF.

This chain connects TRBV29-1 to TRBJ2-2; D is possibly TRBD1 (6 bases). Germline V gene sequence: CDR1 SQVTM, CDR2 ANQGSEA. Between the trimmed V and J ends, which lost 5 bases and 2 bases, there was a span of 12 bases. The CDR3 loop spans 14 amino acids. The CDR3 reads CSVQTGFNTGELFF. Written as DNA, the CDR3 is TGCAGCGTTCAAACAGGGTTTAACACCGGGGAGCTGTTTTTT.

The rearrangement links TRBV27 to TRBJ2-3, with 8 nucleotides matching TRBD1. The CDR3 covers 17 residues. V shed 4 bases and J 5 bases; nucleotides not matched to a gene: 14. Germline V gene data show CDR1 as MNHEY and CDR2 as SMNVEV (reference sequence). CDR3 protein: CASSSPPEQGAVDTQYF. In DNA, the CDR3 is TGTGCCAGCAGTTCCCCGCCGGAGCAGGGGGCGGTAGATACGCAGTATTTT.